This T cell receptor (beta chain) originates from a study of cytomegalovirus exposure and HLA in healthy donors. Study-level information: A previous analysis identified approximately 120 million unique TCR beta sequences derived from 180 million or so T cells.

Study observations and caveats: Productive rates of about 87% or about 30% were seen for most TCR beta V segments in an earlier analysis. Cytomegalovirus status was reportedly diagnosed by the classifier with high sensitivity and specificity. Clonal expansion was found to be greater in HLA-associated TCR beta chains than in equally common others in a later analysis.

In regard to this clone: The antigen is unknown.

PCR primers comprised 60 Vbeta and 13 Jbeta primers. Sequencing used immunoSEQ multiplex PCR; TCRdb keeps in-frame clones, though not all of them. The data include 100,000 to 150,000 clones; the top ten clones carry less than 3.5%. This clonotype was sampled from a man aged 25 to 40 in good health and CMV-seronegative. The source material was PBMCs.

CDR3 amino acids: CASSLTGGQAPLHF. The CDR3 DNA reads TGTGCCAGCAGCCTCACAGGGGGCCAAGCACCCCTCCACTTT. The gene calls are TRBV7-6 and TRBJ1-6; 9 bases agree with TRBD1. Germline V CDR1 and CDR2: SGHVS, FNYEAQ. This CDR3 region has 14 residues. The V segment lost 5 bases and the J segment 11 bases; nucleotides outside the gene matches: 7.